What follows is one T cell receptor beta chain and its context. Its antigen is not known. TCRdb's copy holds only in-frame clones and misses some; the assay was immunoSEQ multiplex PCR. The sample consists of around 180,000 clones, 88% of them appearing once. The data belong to a study of radiation and T cells in renal cell carcinoma. Whole-study results and caveats: From baseline, blood top tumor clonotypes peaked at 2 weeks post-radiation.

CDR1 SGDLS and CDR2 YYNGEE come from the germline V gene. The ends lost 3 bases at V and 0 bases at J; junction bases unmatched: 3. The CDR3 length is 15 residues. Documented time point: blood 4 weeks post-SBRT, at nephrectomy. Treatment in this sample: 15 Gy SBRT to primary tumor, nephrectomy 4 weeks later. Here the sequenced sample was blood, taken from a patient whose treatment included radiotherapy and nephrectomy. The clonotype originates from a woman between 45 and 60 years old with renal cell carcinoma. The chain combines TRBV9 with TRBJ1-2, with 9 bases lining up with TRBD1. CDR3 amino acids: CASSARQGANYGYTF. DNA for the CDR3: TGTGCCAGCAGCGCCCGACAGGGGGCTAACTATGGCTACACCTTC.